The text below deals with one TCR beta chain. Its target is unknown. The source of the sample is a study of CD8 T cells in ankylosing spondylitis. Germline V gene lookup returns CDR1 SGHRS and CDR2 YFSETQ. The ends were cut back, 4 bases at V and 5 bases at J, with 12 bases in the middle. This CDR3 region has 13 residues. TCRdb re-derived calls from the 5' RACE reads in MiXCR, one entry per CDR3 protein. The table includes hundreds of thousands of distinct CDR3 sequences, around 19% detected once. The study, taken as a whole, reports: As reported, disease-linked clones showed significant enrichment in matched ankylosing spondylitis synovial fluid. Previous work reported some of these motif variants in the synovial fluid and blood of reactive arthritis. The study identified a TCR beta motif of several highly homologous variants that appeared characteristic of ankylosing spondylitis blood. A CD8+ phenotype characterized the disease-linked clones, which were relatively rare in peripheral blood.

The sequencing sample was made of blood, either unsorted or a sorted T cell fraction (not recorded which). This receptor was identified in a male donor with ankylosing spondylitis or in good health (not recorded which). The chain couples TRBV5-1 to TRBJ2-5, with a tentative D call TRBD1 (5 bases). Here the CDR3 DNA reads TGCGCCAGCAGCAATTTAGGGGCGGAGACCCAGTACTTC. Its translation is CASSNLGAETQYF.